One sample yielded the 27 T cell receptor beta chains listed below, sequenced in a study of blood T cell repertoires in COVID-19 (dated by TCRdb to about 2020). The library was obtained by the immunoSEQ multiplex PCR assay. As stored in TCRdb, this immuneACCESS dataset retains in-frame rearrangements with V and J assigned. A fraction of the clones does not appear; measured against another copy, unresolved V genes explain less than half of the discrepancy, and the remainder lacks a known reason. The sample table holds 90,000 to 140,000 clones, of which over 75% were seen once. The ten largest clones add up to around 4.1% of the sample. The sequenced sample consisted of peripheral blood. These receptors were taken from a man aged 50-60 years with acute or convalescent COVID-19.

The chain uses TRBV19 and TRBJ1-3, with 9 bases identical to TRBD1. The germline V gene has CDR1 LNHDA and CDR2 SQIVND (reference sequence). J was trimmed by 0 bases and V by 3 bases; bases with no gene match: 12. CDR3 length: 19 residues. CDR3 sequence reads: CASSINFVPGQGSGNTIYF. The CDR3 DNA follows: TGTGCCAGTAGTATTAATTTTGTACCGGGACAGGGCTCTGGAAACACCATATATTTT.

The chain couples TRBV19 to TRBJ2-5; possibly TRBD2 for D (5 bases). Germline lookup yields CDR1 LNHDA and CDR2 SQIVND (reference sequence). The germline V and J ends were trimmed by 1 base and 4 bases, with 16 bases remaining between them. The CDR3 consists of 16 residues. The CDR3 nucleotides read TGTGCCAGTAGTATAGGGAGGTCAAGGAGTGGAGAGACCCAGTACTTC. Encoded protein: CASSIGRSRSGETQYF.

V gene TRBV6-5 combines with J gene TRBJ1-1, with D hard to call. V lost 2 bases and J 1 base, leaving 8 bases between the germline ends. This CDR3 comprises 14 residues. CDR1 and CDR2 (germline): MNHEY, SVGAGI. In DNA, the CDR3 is TGTGCCAGCAGTTACACCAGCGGGAACACTGAAGCTTTCTTT. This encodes CASSYTSGNTEAFF.

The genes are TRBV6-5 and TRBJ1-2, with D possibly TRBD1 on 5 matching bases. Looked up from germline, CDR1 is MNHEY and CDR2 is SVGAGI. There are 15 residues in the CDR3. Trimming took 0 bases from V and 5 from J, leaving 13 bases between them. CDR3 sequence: CASSYSGGVGYGYTF. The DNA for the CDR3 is TGTGCCAGCAGTTACTCGGGAGGGGTCGGGTATGGCTACACCTTC.

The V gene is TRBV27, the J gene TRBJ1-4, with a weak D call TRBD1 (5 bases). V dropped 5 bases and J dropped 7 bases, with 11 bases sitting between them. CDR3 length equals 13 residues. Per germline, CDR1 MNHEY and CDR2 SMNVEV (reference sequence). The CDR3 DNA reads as TGTGCCAGCAGTCCCAGGGAATCTGAAAAACTGTTTTTT. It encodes CASSPRESEKLFF.

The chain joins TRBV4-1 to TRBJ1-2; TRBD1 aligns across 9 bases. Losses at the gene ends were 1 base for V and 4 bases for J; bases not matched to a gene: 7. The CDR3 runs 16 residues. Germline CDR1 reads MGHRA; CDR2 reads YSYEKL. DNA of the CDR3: TGCGCCAGCAGCCAAGTGGGACAGGGAAGGGGCTATGGCTACACCTTC. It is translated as CASSQVGQGRGYGYTF.

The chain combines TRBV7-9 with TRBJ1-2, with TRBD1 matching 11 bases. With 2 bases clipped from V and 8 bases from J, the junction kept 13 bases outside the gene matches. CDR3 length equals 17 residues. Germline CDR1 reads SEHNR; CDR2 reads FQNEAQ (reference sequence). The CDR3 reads CASSLFRTGGPGGGYTF. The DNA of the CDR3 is TGTGCCAGCAGCTTATTCCGGACAGGGGGCCCAGGTGGCGGCTACACCTTC.

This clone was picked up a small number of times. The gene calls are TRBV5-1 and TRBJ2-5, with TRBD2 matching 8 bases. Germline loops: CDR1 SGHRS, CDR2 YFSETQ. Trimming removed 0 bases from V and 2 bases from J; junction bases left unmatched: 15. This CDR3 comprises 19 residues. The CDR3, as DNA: TGCGCCAGCAGCTTGGCCCCGTTAGATGCGGGAGGAACGCAAGAGACCCAGTACTTC. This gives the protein CASSLAPLDAGGTQETQYF.

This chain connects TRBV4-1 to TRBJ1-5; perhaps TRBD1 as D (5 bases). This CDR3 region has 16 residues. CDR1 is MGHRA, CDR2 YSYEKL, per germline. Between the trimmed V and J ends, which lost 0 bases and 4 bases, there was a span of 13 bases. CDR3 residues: CASSQEIGGRNQPQHF. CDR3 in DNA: TGCGCCAGCAGCCAAGAAATTGGGGGGAGGAATCAGCCCCAGCATTTT.

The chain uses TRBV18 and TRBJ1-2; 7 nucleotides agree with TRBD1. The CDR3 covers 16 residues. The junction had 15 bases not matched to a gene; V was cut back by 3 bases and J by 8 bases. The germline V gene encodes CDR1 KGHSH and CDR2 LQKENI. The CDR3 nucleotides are TGTGCCAGCTCACCGGGGGTCAACAGGGGAGCTATCGGCTACACCTTC. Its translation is CASSPGVNRGAIGYTF. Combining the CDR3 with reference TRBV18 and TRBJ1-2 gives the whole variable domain NAGVMQNPRHLVRRRGQEARLRCSPMKGHSHVYWYRQLPEEGLKFMVYLQKENIIDESGMPKERFSAEFPKEGPSILRIQQVVRGDSAAYFCASSPGVNRGAIGYTFGSGTRLTVV.

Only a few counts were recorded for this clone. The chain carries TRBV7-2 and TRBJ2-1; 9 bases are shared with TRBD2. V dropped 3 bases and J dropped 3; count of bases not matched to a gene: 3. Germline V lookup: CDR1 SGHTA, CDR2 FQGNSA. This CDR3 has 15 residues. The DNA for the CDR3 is TGTGCCAGCAGCTTTAGCGGGGGAAACTACAATGAGCAGTTCTTC. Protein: CASSFSGGNYNEQFF.

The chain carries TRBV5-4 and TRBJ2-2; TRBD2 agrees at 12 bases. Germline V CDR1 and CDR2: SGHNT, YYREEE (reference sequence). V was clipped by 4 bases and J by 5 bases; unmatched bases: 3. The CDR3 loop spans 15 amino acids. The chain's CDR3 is CASSVGLAGTGELFF. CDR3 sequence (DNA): TGTGCCAGCAGCGTCGGACTAGCGGGGACCGGGGAGCTGTTTTTT.

The CDR3 bases are TGCGCCAGCAGCTCCAGGGTGGAGAACACTGAAGCTTTCTTT. It translates to CASSSRVENTEAFF. The J gene is TRBJ1-1, the V gene TRBV5-1, with D perhaps matching TRBD1 (5 bases). The CDR3 has 14 amino acids. V gave up 3 bases and J gave up 1 base, with 10 bases separating them. Germline CDR1 and CDR2: SGHRS and YFSETQ. The full variable domain, with the rest looked up from reference TRBV5-1 and TRBJ1-1, is KAGVTQTPRYLIKTRGQQVTLSCSPISGHRSVSWYQQTPGQGLQFLFEYFSETQRNKGNFPGRFSGRQFSNSRSEMNVSTLELGDSALYLCASSSRVENTEAFFGQGTRLTVV.

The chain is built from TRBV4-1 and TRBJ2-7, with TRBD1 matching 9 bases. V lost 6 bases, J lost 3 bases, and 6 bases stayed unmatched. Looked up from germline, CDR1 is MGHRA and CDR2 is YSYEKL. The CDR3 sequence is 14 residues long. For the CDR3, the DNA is TGCGCCAGCAGGCGGGGGACAGGGTTCTACGAGCAGTACTTC. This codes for CASRRGTGFYEQYF.

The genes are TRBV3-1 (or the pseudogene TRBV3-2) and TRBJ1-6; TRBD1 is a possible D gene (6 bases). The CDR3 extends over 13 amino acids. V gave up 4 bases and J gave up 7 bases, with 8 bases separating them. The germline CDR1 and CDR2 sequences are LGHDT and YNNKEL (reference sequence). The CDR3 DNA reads TGTGCCAGCAGCCCGGACAGCAATTCACCCCTCCACTTT. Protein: CASSPDSNSPLHF.

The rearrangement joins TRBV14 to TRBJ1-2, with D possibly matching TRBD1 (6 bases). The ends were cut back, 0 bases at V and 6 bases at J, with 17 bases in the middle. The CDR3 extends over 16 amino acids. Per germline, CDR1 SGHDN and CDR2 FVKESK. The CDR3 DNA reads TGTGCCAGCAGCCAAGAACCAGGAAGGGGGTTTGATGGCTACACCTTC. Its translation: CASSQEPGRGFDGYTF.

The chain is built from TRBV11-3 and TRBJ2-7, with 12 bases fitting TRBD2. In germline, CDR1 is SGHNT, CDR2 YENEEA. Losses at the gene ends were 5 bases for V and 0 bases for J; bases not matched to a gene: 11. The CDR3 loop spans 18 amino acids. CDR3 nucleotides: TGTGCCAGCAGCCCTCCGAGGACTAGCGGGATGATCTCCTACGAGCAGTACTTC. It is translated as CASSPPRTSGMISYEQYF.

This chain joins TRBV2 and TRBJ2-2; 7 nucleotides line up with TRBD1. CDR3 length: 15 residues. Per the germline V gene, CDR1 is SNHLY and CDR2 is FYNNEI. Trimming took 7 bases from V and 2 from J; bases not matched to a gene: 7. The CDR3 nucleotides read TGTGCCAGCAAACCGGGGACAGTAAACACCGGGGAGCTGTTTTTT. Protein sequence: CASKPGTVNTGELFF.

This chain's CDR3 is CAWTINRGARELFF. The CDR3, as DNA: TGTGCCTGGACTATAAACCGGGGGGCCCGGGAGCTGTTTTTT. The chain uses TRBV30 and TRBJ2-2, with D possibly being TRBD2 (7 bases). The CDR3 spans 14 residues. Trimming stripped 4 bases from V and 9 bases from J, with 18 bases between. Germline CDR1 and CDR2: GTSNPN and SVGIG (reference sequence).

CDR3 region: CASSFQGRDEQYF. In nucleotides, the CDR3 is TGTGCCAGCAGTTTCCAGGGTCGTGACGAGCAGTACTTC. The chain combines TRBV28 with TRBJ2-7, with D possibly TRBD1 on 5 matching bases. The length of the CDR3 is 13 residues. Trimming cost V 3 bases and J 5 bases, with 11 bases left between them. CDR1 and CDR2 from the germline V gene are MDHEN and SYDVKM.

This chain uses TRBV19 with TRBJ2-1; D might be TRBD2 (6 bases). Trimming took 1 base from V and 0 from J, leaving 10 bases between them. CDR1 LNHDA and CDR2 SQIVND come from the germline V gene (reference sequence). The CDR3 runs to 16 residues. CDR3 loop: CASSIVEGSSYNEQFF. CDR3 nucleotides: TGTGCCAGTAGTATAGTGGAGGGGAGCTCCTACAATGAGCAGTTCTTC.

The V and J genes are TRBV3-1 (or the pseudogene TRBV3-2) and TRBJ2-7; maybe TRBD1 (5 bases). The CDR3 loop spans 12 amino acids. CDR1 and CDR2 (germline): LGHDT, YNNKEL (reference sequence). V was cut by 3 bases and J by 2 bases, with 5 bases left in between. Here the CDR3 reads CASSQTAYEQYF. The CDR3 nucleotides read TGTGCCAGCAGCCAGACAGCCTACGAGCAGTACTTC.

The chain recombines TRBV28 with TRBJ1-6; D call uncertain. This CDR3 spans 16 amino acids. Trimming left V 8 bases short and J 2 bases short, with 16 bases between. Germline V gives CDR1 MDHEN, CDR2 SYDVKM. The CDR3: CASSKLRLTYNSPLHF. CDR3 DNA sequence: TGTGCCAGCTCAAAACTCCGATTAACCTATAATTCACCCCTCCACTTT.

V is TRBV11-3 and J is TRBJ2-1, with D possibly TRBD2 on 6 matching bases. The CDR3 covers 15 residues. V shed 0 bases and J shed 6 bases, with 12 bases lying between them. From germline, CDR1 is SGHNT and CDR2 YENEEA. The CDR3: CASSLDGTVGNEQFF. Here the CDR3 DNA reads TGTGCCAGCAGCTTAGATGGGACTGTGGGCAATGAGCAGTTCTTC.

CDR3 amino acids: CASSDPRTVGYTF. The CDR3 DNA follows: TGTGCCAGCAGTGACCCCCGGACAGTTGGCTACACCTTC. This rearrangement joins TRBV2 to TRBJ1-2; the D gene is possibly TRBD1 (6 bases). CDR3 length equals 13 residues. Germline assignment: CDR1 SNHLY and CDR2 FYNNEI. Trimming shortened V by 3 bases and J by 7 bases, and 12 bases separated the two germline ends.

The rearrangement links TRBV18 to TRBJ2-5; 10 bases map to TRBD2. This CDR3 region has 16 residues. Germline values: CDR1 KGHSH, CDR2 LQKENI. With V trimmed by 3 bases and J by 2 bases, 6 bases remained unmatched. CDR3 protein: CASSPFTSGTQETQYF. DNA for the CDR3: TGTGCCAGCTCACCGTTCACTAGCGGGACACAAGAGACCCAGTACTTC. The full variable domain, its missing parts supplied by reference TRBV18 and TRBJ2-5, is NAGVMQNPRHLVRRRGQEARLRCSPMKGHSHVYWYRQLPEEGLKFMVYLQKENIIDESGMPKERFSAEFPKEGPSILRIQQVVRGDSAAYFCASSPFTSGTQETQYFGPGTRLLVL.

The CDR3 DNA follows: TGTGCCACCAGCAGAGACCCACTCACTGGAAACACCATATATTTT. Translating gives CATSRDPLTGNTIYF. V usage is TRBV15 and J usage is TRBJ1-3, with unresolved D. Trimming took off 0 bases at V and 2 bases at J, with 8 bases between the two ends. This CDR3 spans 15 amino acids. CDR1 and CDR2 (germline): LNHNV, YYDKDF (reference sequence). The full variable domain, with the rest looked up from reference TRBV15 and TRBJ1-3, is DAMVIQNPRYQVTQFGKPVTLSCSQTLNHNVMYWYQQKSSQAPKLLFHYYDKDFNNEADTPDNFQSRRPNTSFCFLDIRSPGLGDTAMYLCATSRDPLTGNTIYFGEGSWLTVV.